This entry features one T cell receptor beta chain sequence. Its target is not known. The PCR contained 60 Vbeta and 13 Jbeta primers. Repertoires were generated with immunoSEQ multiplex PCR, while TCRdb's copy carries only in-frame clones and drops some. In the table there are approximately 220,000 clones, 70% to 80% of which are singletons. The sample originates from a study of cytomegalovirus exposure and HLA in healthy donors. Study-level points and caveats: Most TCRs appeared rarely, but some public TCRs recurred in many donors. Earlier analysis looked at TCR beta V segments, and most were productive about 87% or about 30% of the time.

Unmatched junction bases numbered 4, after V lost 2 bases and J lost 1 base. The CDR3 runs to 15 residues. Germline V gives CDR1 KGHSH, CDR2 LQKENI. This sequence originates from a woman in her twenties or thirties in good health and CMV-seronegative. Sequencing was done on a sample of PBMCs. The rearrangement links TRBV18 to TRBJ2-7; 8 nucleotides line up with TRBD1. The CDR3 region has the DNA TGTGCCAGCTCACCATCATGGACAGGGTCCTACGAGCAGTACTTC. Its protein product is CASSPSWTGSYEQYF.